The rows below give T cell receptor beta chains drawn from one sample of a study of blood T cell repertoires in COVID-19. Profiled with immunoSEQ multiplex PCR; TCRdb holds only in-frame clones, not every one. The sample carries about 70,000 clones, 85% recorded once. Material for sequencing was peripheral blood. The receptors originated from a woman older than 75 with active or convalescent COVID-19. The CDR3 runs from the conserved cysteine through the conserved F or W. The D gene is left open where the match is weak. A clone size is listed for some rows: how often the clone was seen (once, few, many), or a class if it is expanded.

-	TRBV6-2/TRBV6-3	-	TRBJ1-1	CASSYYIIANTEAFF	TGTGCCAGCAGTTATTACATCATAGCCAACACTGAAGCTTTCTTT
TRBD2	TRBV10-2	-	TRBJ2-3	CASRGLAGARPGTDTQYF	TGCGCCAGCAGGGGACTAGCGGGCGCCCGGCCGGGCACAGATACGCAGTATTTT
-	TRBV20-1	-	TRBJ2-5	CSASYAETQYF	TGCAGTGCTAGCTATGCGGAGACCCAGTACTTC
TRBD2	TRBV15	-	TRBJ2-3	CATSRTTSGTTDTQYF	TGTGCCACCAGCAGAACGACTAGCGGGACCACAGATACGCAGTATTTT
-	TRBV5-6	-	TRBJ1-4	CASSQGQGLPNEKLFF	TGTGCCAGCAGCCAGGGCCAGGGGCTTCCGAATGAAAAACTGTTTTTT
-	TRBV6-5	-	TRBJ1-2	CAGRRQGSANYGYTF	TGTGCCGGCAGGCGCCAAGGGAGCGCTAACTATGGCTACACCTTC
-	TRBV28	-	TRBJ2-5	CASSLKKGGVETQYF	TGTGCCAGCAGCCTCAAAAAGGGGGGGGTAGAGACCCAGTACTTC
TRBD1	TRBV11-2	-	TRBJ2-5	CASSLAGTEETQYF	TGTGCCAGCAGCTTAGCCGGGACAGAAGAGACCCAGTACTTC
-	TRBV3-1/TRBV3-2	-	TRBJ1-1	CASSQSSGGSEAFF	TGTGCCAGCAGCCAATCCAGTGGGGGGTCTGAAGCTTTCTTT
-	TRBV7-2	-	TRBJ1-6	CASSQRLGQGNSPLHF	TGTGCCAGCAGCCAAAGGCTGGGGCAGGGGAATTCACCCCTCCACTTT
-	TRBV7-2	few	TRBJ2-2	CASSLVLAGELFF	TGTGCCAGCAGCTTAGTGCTAGCCGGGGAGCTGTTTTTT
TRBD1	TRBV30	-	TRBJ1-2	CAWSEGTGYGYTF	TGTGCCTGGAGTGAAGGGACAGGGTATGGCTACACCTTC
TRBD1	TRBV7-2	once	TRBJ2-7	CASSFDIGTGVTFYEQYF	TGTGCCAGCAGCTTCGACATCGGGACAGGGGTTACTTTTTACGAGCAGTACTTC
TRBD2	TRBV7-2	-	TRBJ2-7	CASSPSGTSVYEQYF	TGTGCCAGCAGCCCCTCCGGGACTAGCGTTTACGAGCAGTACTTC
-	TRBV6-6	-	TRBJ2-7	CASSYSPPSAVEQYF	TGTGCCAGCAGTTACTCCCCGCCTTCGGCGGTCGAGCAGTACTTC
-	TRBV2	-	TRBJ1-2	CASSLSGSHTF	TGTGCCAGCAGTTTGTCAGGGTCCCACACCTTC
TRBD1	TRBV12-3/TRBV12-4	once	TRBJ1-1	CASSLGQGTEAFF	TGTGCCAGCAGTTTGGGACAGGGGACTGAAGCTTTCTTT
TRBD1	TRBV7-8	-	TRBJ1-6	CASSFDRVSYNSPLHF	TGTGCCAGCAGTTTCGACAGGGTGTCTTATAATTCACCCCTCCACTTT
TRBD1	TRBV19	-	TRBJ1-1	CASSMGQVYTEAFF	TGTGCCAGTAGCATGGGACAGGTCTACACTGAAGCTTTCTTT
-	TRBV6-2/TRBV6-3	-	TRBJ2-1	CASSPRAYNEQFF	TGTGCCAGCAGTCCCCGGGCCTACAATGAGCAGTTCTTC
-	TRBV19	-	TRBJ1-4	CASSTSGREEKLFF	TGTGCCAGTAGTACATCGGGGAGGGAGGAAAAACTGTTTTTT
TRBD2	TRBV7-9	-	TRBJ2-3	CASSWKTSGGDSFTDTQYF	TGTGCCAGCAGCTGGAAAACTAGCGGGGGGGATTCCTTCACAGATACGCAGTATTTT
-	TRBV5-4	-	TRBJ2-3	CASSFSGDTQYF	TGTGCCAGCAGCTTCTCAGGGGATACGCAGTATTTT
-	TRBV5-5	-	TRBJ2-7	CASSPFGAQGNEQYF	TGTGCCAGCAGCCCATTTGGGGCCCAGGGGAACGAGCAGTACTTC
-	TRBV18	-	TRBJ1-1	CASSPDFGGGTEAFF	TGTGCCAGCTCACCAGACTTTGGAGGAGGCACTGAAGCTTTCTTT
-	TRBV30	-	TRBJ1-1	CAWSVGPRGGNTEAFF	TGTGCCTGGAGTGTAGGCCCCCGGGGGGGAAACACTGAAGCTTTCTTT
-	TRBV7-8	-	TRBJ1-1	CASSGSEWEGEAFF	TGTGCCAGCAGCGGGTCGGAGTGGGAGGGAGAAGCTTTCTTT
-	TRBV19	few	TRBJ2-5	CASSMRGWETQYF	TGTGCCAGTAGTATGCGGGGATGGGAGACCCAGTACTTC
-	TRBV9	-	TRBJ2-3	CASSFGDGSTQYF	TGTGCCAGCAGCTTCGGGGACGGGAGCACGCAGTATTTT
-	TRBV11-2	-	TRBJ2-7	CASSFAAGTGYEQYF	TGTGCCAGCAGCTTCGCGGCGGGGACGGGGTACGAGCAGTACTTC
-	TRBV19	-	TRBJ1-1	CASSQGRYTEAFF	TGTGCCAGTAGTCAAGGGAGGTACACTGAAGCTTTCTTT
TRBD1	TRBV12-3/TRBV12-4	-	TRBJ2-7	CASSAAGQGQQYF	TGTGCCAGCAGTGCGGCGGGACAGGGGCAGCAGTACTTC
TRBD2	TRBV5-4	-	TRBJ2-5	CASSLVSGGAETQYF	TGTGCCAGCAGCTTGGTTAGCGGGGGGGCAGAGACCCAGTACTTC
TRBD2	TRBV30	-	TRBJ2-3	CAWIRPAGGTDTQYF	TGTGCCTGGATTCGCCCAGCGGGGGGCACAGATACGCAGTATTTT
-	TRBV2	-	TRBJ2-4	CASSERTGNIQYF	TGTGCCAGCAGTGAGCGAACGGGGAACATTCAGTACTTC
TRBD1	TRBV20-1	-	TRBJ2-7	CSARGQGTFDEQYF	TGCAGTGCTCGTGGACAGGGGACCTTCGACGAGCAGTACTTC
-	TRBV28	-	TRBJ1-5	CASGIPGQINQPQHF	TGTGCCAGCGGTATTCCGGGACAAATCAATCAGCCCCAGCATTTT
TRBD1	TRBV10-1	-	TRBJ1-1	CASSVTGQAEAFF	TGCGCCAGCAGTGTCACGGGACAGGCCGAAGCTTTCTTT
TRBD1	TRBV3-1/TRBV3-2	once	TRBJ1-2	CASSQDLGTGGYYDYTF	TGTGCCAGCAGCCAAGATTTAGGGACAGGGGGATACTATGACTACACCTTC
TRBD1	TRBV6-5	-	TRBJ1-5	CASSSTGSGDQPQHF	TGTGCCAGCAGTTCGACAGGGTCAGGGGATCAGCCCCAGCATTTT
TRBD1	TRBV7-8	-	TRBJ2-7	CASSLALRGTGLTYEQYF	TGTGCCAGCAGCTTAGCGCTCAGGGGGACAGGGTTAACCTACGAGCAGTACTTC
-	TRBV20-1	-	TRBJ2-7	CSASQQGSSYEQYF	TGCAGTGCTAGTCAGCAGGGGTCCTCCTACGAGCAGTACTTC
TRBD1	TRBV19	few	TRBJ2-1	CASSTGTDVHNEQFF	TGTGCCAGTAGTACCGGGACAGATGTTCACAATGAGCAGTTCTTC
-	TRBV18	-	TRBJ1-1	CASSPPSEAGTEAFF	TGTGCCAGCTCACCACCATCCGAGGCGGGGACTGAAGCTTTCTTT
-	TRBV20-1	-	TRBJ2-5	CSASIAETQYF	TGCAGTGCTAGTATTGCGGAGACCCAGTACTTC
-	TRBV7-6	-	TRBJ2-7	CASSYRDTAYEQYF	TGTGCCAGCAGCTACCGGGACACTGCCTACGAGCAGTACTTC
TRBD1	TRBV4-1	-	TRBJ1-4	CASSQDRDSHATNEKLFF	TGCGCCAGCAGCCAAGATAGGGACAGTCACGCAACTAATGAAAAACTGTTTTTT
TRBD1	TRBV18	-	TRBJ1-4	CASRTGESDNEKLFF	TGTGCCAGCCGGACAGGGGAGTCCGATAATGAAAAACTGTTTTTT
-	TRBV5-4	-	TRBJ2-7	CASSLAGGGRGRAYEQYF	TGTGCCAGCAGCTTGGCCGGTGGTGGGCGGGGGCGCGCCTACGAGCAGTACTTC